A single sample gave rise to the 5 T cell receptor beta chains below, sequenced in a study of identifying expanded T cells in peripheral blood. Measured with immunoSEQ multiplex PCR; TCRdb has only the in-frame clones, and not every one. The sample holds tens of thousands of clones, roughly 81% seen once. Sample: blood. These receptors were taken from a person between 18 and 75 years old in good health.

CDR3 protein: CAWSVGKLYGYTF. CDR3 DNA sequence: TGTGCCTGGAGTGTCGGGAAACTCTATGGCTACACCTTC. The J gene is TRBJ1-2, the V gene TRBV30; D not certain. In germline, CDR1 is GTSNPN, CDR2 SVGIG (reference sequence). V lost 0 bases and J 4 bases, leaving 9 bases between the germline ends. This CDR3 spans 13 amino acids.

This clone was recorded a few times. This rearrangement joins TRBV6-1 to TRBJ1-3, with unresolved D. Trimming cost V 7 bases and J 4 bases, with 14 bases left between them. This CDR3 has 14 residues. The V gene's germline CDR1 is MNHNS and CDR2 SASEGT. CDR3 DNA sequence: TGTGCCAGCACTCGTGAAGGCAGGGGAAACACCATATATTTT. Its translation is CASTREGRGNTIYF.

The CDR3 region is CASSPQTGGTEAFF. CDR3 coding DNA: TGTGCCAGCTCACCACAAACAGGGGGAACTGAAGCTTTCTTT. V is TRBV18 and J is TRBJ1-1; 8 bases line up with TRBD1. V dropped 1 base and J dropped 5; count of bases not matched to a gene: 3. The CDR3 is 14 residues long. Per germline, CDR1 KGHSH and CDR2 LQKENI.

This chain links TRBV28 with TRBJ2-2; D is unclear. In germline, CDR1 is MDHEN, CDR2 SYDVKM. V gave up 7 bases and J gave up 1 base, with 7 bases separating them. The CDR3 runs 13 residues. The DNA for the CDR3 is TGTGCCAGCAAGGGCCTGAACACCGGGGAGCTGTTTTTT. This gives the protein CASKGLNTGELFF.

The V gene is TRBV5-6, the J gene TRBJ2-2; no clear D. The CDR3 runs to 14 residues. The V gene lost 1 base and the J gene lost 4 bases, with 8 bases spanning the gap. CDR1 is SGHDT and CDR2 is YYEEEE in the germline V gene. This chain's CDR3 is CASSLFQRTGELFF. CDR3 DNA: TGTGCCAGCAGCTTGTTCCAACGCACCGGGGAGCTGTTTTTT.